A selection of T cell receptor beta chains follows, all from one sample in a study of T cell repertoires in cytomegalovirus infection. TCRdb recomputed calls from the reads with MiXCR, one row per CDR3 protein. The data contain about 680,000 distinct CDR3 sequences, 24% of them seen just once; the ten biggest clones take up around 7.6%. Sequencing used CD8+ T cells from PBMCs. All receptors come from a human donor in good health (CMV status not recorded). Some clones in this sample may be carry-over from other donors' samples. CDR3s leave out the opening cysteine and the closing phenylalanine or tryptophan. Clone size appears in some rows only: once, few, many, or a class for an expanded clone.

V: TRBV6-2/TRBV6-3
size: many
CDR3: AGSDTTGELF

V: TRBV28
size: -
CDR3: VSSLTGQGYYGYT

V: TRBV5-5
size: many
CDR3: ASSSDSLDQPQH

V: TRBV29-1
size: -
CDR3: SVMDRGLSGANVLT

V: TRBV12-3/TRBV12-4
size: few
CDR3: ASVPGGSSYNEQF

V: TRBV28
size: -
CDR3: ASIGTGGSQPQH

V: TRBV12-5
size: -
CDR3: ASGKDRFKGTGELF

V: TRBV10-2
size: -
CDR3: ASRDPGQGVNEQF

V: TRBV7-9
size: -
CDR3: ASSPLGNETQY

V: TRBV3-1
size: -
CDR3: ASSQAGVLLEAF

V: TRBV14
size: few
CDR3: ASSQPGRAKNIQY

V: TRBV2
size: -
CDR3: ASMGQGRRAF

V: TRBV6-5
size: -
CDR3: ASSPTWVDTEAF

V: TRBV2
size: -
CDR3: ASSECGGTLSDTDTQY

V: TRBV7-9
size: few
CDR3: ASSSRTGKSNRDTGELF

V: TRBV29-1
size: -
CDR3: SVPDRHYGYT

V: TRBV7-9
size: many
CDR3: ASSSKGLADNEQF

V: TRBV6-5
size: many
CDR3: ASSYGQGRTGELF

V: TRBV5-1
size: -
CDR3: ASSADTGNGYT

V: TRBV19
size: -
CDR3: ASSRGDPAFDRGLTQLYNEQF

V: TRBV4-1
size: -
CDR3: ASGQDRTFYGYT

V: TRBV7-8
size: many
CDR3: ASRPGTGDGYT

V: TRBV14
size: few
CDR3: ASSQDIAGATNEKLF

V: TRBV20-1
size: -
CDR3: SAAHSGSSYNEQF

V: TRBV7-9
size: many
CDR3: ASSLLARDTQY

V: TRBV20-1
size: -
CDR3: SATYYGYT

V: TRBV5-6
size: few
CDR3: ASSLKTAATNEKLF

V: TRBV7-2
size: many
CDR3: ASSLWGPLQETQY